This T cell receptor beta chain comes out of a study of shared clonotypes between healthy human individuals. Many counts were recorded for this clone. Here immunoSEQ multiplex PCR was the method, and the copy in TCRdb shows in-frame clones only, minus some. The sample records about 1 million clones, more than 75% being singletons. The germline V gene encodes CDR1 SGHRS and CDR2 YFSETQ. The J segment lost 10 bases and the V segment lost 4 bases, leaving 8 bases of the junction unmatched. CDR3 size: 13 residues. The receptor's source is a man aged 18 to 30 in good health. Some clones in this sample may be carry-over from other donors' samples. The rearrangement joins TRBV5-1 to TRBJ1-2; 9 nucleotides align to TRBD1. The sequencing sample was made of memory CD4+ T cells from PBMCs. As for subset: CD45RA-negative fraction. DNA of the CDR3: TGCGCCAGCAGCCTGGGACAGGGTCCTCCCTACACCTTC. Translation gives CASSLGQGPPYTF. Drawing the rest from reference TRBV5-1 and TRBJ1-2, the complete variable domain is KAGVTQTPRYLIKTRGQQVTLSCSPISGHRSVSWYQQTPGQGLQFLFEYFSETQRNKGNFPGRFSGRQFSNSRSEMNVSTLELGDSALYLCASSLGQGPPYTFGSGTRLTVV.